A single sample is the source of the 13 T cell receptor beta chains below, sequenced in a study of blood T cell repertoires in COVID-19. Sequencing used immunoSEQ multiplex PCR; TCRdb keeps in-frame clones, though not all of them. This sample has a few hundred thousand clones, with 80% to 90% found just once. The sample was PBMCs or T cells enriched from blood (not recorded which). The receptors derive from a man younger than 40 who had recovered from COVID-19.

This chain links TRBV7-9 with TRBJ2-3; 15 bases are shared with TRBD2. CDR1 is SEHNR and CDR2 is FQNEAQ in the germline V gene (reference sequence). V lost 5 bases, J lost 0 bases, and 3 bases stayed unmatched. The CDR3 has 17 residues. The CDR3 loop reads CASSGTSGGTSTDTQYF. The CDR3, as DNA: TGTGCCAGCAGCGGGACTAGCGGGGGGACAAGCACAGATACGCAGTATTTT.

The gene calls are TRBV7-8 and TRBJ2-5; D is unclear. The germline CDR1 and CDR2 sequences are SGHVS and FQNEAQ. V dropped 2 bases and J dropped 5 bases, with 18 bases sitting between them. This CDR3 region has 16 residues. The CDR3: CASSLRFPTTRETQYF. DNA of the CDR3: TGTGCCAGCAGCTTAAGGTTTCCGACGACCAGGGAGACCCAGTACTTC.

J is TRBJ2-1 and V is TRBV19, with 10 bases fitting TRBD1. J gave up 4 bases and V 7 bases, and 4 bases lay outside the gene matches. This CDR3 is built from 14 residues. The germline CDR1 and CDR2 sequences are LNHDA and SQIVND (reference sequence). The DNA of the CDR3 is TGTGCCAGTAAGGGGACAGGGGTGTACAATGAGCAGTTCTTC. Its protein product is CASKGTGVYNEQFF.

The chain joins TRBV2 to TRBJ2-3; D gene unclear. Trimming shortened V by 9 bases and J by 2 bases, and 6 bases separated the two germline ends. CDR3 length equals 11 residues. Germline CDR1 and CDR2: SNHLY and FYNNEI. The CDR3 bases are TGTGCCAGTGACAACACAGATACGCAGTATTTT. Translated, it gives CASDNTDTQYF.

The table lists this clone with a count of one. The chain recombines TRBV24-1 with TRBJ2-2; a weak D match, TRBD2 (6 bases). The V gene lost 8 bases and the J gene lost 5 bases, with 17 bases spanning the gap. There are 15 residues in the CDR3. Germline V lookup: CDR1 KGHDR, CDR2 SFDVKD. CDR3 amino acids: CATNAAGSYTGELFF. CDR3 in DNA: TGTGCCACCAATGCCGCGGGGTCATATACCGGGGAGCTGTTTTTT.

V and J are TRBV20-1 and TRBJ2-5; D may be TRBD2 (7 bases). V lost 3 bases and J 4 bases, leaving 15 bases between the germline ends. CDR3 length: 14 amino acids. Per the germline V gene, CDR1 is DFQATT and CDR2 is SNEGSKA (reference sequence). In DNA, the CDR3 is TGCAGTGCTAGTCATACAGGGAGGGGAGAGACCCAGTACTTC. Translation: CSASHTGRGETQYF.

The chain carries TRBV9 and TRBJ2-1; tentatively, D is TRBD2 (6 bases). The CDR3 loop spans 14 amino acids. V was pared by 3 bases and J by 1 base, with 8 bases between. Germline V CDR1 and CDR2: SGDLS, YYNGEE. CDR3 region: CASSASGSYNEQFF. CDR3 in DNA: TGTGCCAGCAGCGCCAGCGGGTCCTACAATGAGCAGTTCTTC.

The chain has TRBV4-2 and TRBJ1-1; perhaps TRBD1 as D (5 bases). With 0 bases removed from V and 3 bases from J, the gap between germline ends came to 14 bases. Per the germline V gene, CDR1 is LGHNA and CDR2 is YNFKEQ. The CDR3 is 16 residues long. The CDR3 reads CASSQDGRGGYTEAFF. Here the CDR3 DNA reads TGTGCCAGCAGCCAAGATGGAAGGGGTGGGTACACTGAAGCTTTCTTT.

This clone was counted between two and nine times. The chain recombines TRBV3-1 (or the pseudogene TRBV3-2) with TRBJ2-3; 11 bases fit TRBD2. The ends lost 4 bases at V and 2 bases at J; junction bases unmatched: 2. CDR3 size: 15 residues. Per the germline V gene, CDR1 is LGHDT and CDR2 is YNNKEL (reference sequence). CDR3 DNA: TGTGCCAGCAGCCTGACTAGCGGGGTCACAGATACGCAGTATTTT. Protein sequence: CASSLTSGVTDTQYF.

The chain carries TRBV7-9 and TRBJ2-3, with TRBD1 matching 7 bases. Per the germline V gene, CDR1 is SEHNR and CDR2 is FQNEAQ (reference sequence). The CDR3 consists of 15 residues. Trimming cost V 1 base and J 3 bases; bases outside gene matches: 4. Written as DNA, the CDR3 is TGTGCCAGCAGCTTAGGAGGGGGCGCGACAGATACGCAGTATTTT. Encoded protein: CASSLGGGATDTQYF.

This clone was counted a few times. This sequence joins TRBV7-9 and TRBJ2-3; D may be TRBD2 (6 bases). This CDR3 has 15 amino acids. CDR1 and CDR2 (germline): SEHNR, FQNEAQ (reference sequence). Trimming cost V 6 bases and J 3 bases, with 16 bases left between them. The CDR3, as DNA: TGTGCCAGCAGTTCCAGACTAGAAACAACAGATACGCAGTATTTT. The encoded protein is CASSSRLETTDTQYF.

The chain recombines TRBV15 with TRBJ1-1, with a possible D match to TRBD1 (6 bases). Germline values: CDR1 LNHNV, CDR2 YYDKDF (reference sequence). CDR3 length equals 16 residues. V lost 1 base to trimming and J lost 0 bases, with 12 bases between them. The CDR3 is CATSRGGTGLNTEAFF. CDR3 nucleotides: TGTGCCACCAGCAGAGGAGGTACAGGGTTGAACACTGAAGCTTTCTTT.

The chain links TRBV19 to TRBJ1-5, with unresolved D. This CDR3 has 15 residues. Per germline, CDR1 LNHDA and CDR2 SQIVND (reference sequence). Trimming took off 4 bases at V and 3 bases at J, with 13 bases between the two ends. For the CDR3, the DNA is TGTGCCAGTAGTAAATTGTGGCAGTTCAATCAGCCCCAGCATTTT. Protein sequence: CASSKLWQFNQPQHF.